A selection of T cell receptor beta chains follows, all from one sample in a study of shared clonotypes between healthy human individuals. Libraries were prepared by immunoSEQ multiplex PCR; TCRdb keeps only in-frame clonotypes and omits some of them. The sample holds roughly 2.1 million clones, about 93% seen once. The sequenced sample consisted of naive CD8+ T cells from PBMCs. The origin of the receptors is a man younger than 35 in good health. Some clones in this sample may be carry-over from other donors' samples. Both conserved end residues are part of each CDR3. D genes are given only for firm matches. Size values are once, few and many counts, or a class for expanded clones, and some rows have none.

j_call clone_size v_call d_call cdr3_nt cdr3_aa
TRBJ1-2 NA TRBV6-5 NA TGTGCCAGCAGTCCCTCGGGACTTCCCTTCTATGGCTACACCTTC CASSPSGLPFYGYTF
TRBJ2-5 NA TRBV7-9 NA TGTGCCAGCAGCCCCAGCTTTGAGGGGAGGGAGACCCAGTACTTC CASSPSFEGRETQYF
TRBJ2-1 NA TRBV27 TRBD1 TGTGCCAGCAGTTTATTGTTGGGACGAGGACAGGACAATGAGCAGTTCTTC CASSLLLGRGQDNEQFF
TRBJ2-7 NA TRBV7-9 TRBD1 TGTGCCAGCAGCCCGGGGACAGCTTATGGGGTTACCTACGAGCAGTACTTC CASSPGTAYGVTYEQYF
TRBJ2-7 NA TRBV5-6 NA TGTGCCAGCAGCTTGGGCACATACGAGCAGTACTTC CASSLGTYEQYF
TRBJ2-7 NA TRBV29-1 TRBD1 TGCAGCGTCGCGGGACAGGGGGGCTCCTACGAGCAGTACTTC CSVAGQGGSYEQYF
TRBJ2-5 once TRBV14 NA TGTGCCAGCAGCCAAGGAATTTCAGAGACCCAGTACTTC CASSQGISETQYF
TRBJ2-3 NA TRBV4-3 NA TGCGCCAGCAGCCAAGAAGGGCGGAGCACAGATACGCAGTATTTT CASSQEGRSTDTQYF
TRBJ2-1 once TRBV4-1 NA TGCGCCAGCAGTCTTTCCTACGGGAGAAACCACAATGAGCAGTTCTTC CASSLSYGRNHNEQFF
TRBJ1-1 once TRBV7-9 NA TGTGCCAGCAGCCCCACTATGAACACTGAAGCTTTCTTT CASSPTMNTEAFF
TRBJ2-7 NA TRBV21-1 NA TGTGCCAGCAGCGGCTCCCCCCTTCGGCACGAGCAGTACTTC CASSGSPLRHEQYF
TRBJ2-7 NA TRBV7-2 TRBD1 TGTGCCAGCAGCCCCCGCAGGGGGCTAACCTACGAGCAGTACTTC CASSPRRGLTYEQYF
TRBJ2-7 NA TRBV6-1 NA TGTGCCAGCAGTGACCACTCCTACGAGCAGTACTTC CASSDHSYEQYF
TRBJ2-5 NA TRBV19 TRBD2 TGTGCCAGTTCGGATAGCGGGACGTTGTACCAAGAGACCCAGTACTTC CASSDSGTLYQETQYF
TRBJ2-2 NA TRBV19 TRBD1 TGTGCCAGCATTAAGTGGCGGACAGGGGGGATCAGTAGAAAAACCGGGGAGCTGTTTTTT CASIKWRTGGISRKTGELFF
TRBJ2-5 once TRBV15 NA TGTGCCACCAGCAGAGATGGCGATGAAAAAGAGACCCAGTACTTC CATSRDGDEKETQYF
TRBJ2-7 NA TRBV11-3 NA TGTGCCAGCTCGGGCCGGGGCTCCTACGAGCAGTACTTC CASSGRGSYEQYF
TRBJ2-3 NA TRBV27 NA TGTGCCAGCAGTTCAAACTTTTTGGCCCGCACAGATACGCAGTATTTT CASSSNFLARTDTQYF
TRBJ2-2 few TRBV9 TRBD2 TGTGCCAGCAGCGTAAAAAGAACTAGCGGTAACACCGGGGAGCTGTTTTTT CASSVKRTSGNTGELFF
TRBJ2-7 NA TRBV9 NA TGTGCCAGCAGCGTTATTCCAGGGTCCCACGAGCAGTACTTC CASSVIPGSHEQYF